The 26 T cell receptor beta chains below were found in one sample sequenced in a study of response to subunit inactivated influenza vaccine. TCRdb used MiXCR to reprocess the RT-PCR reads, holding one entry per CDR3 protein. The sample has approximately 520,000 distinct CDR3 sequences; 16% are singletons. The input for sequencing was CD4+ T cells sorted from PBMCs, taken less than 30 months after vaccination. All receptors derive from a man aged 45 to 75 who received an inactivated influenza vaccine.

This clonotype was seen repeatedly, ten times or more. CDR3 nucleotide sequence: TGCAGTGCTAGAGATCGTAGCGGGCTACTGACAGGTGAGCAGTTCTTC. Translated: CSARDRSGLLTGEQFF. J is TRBJ2-1 and V is TRBV20-1, with D maybe TRBD2 (7 bases). The germline V gene has CDR1 DFQATT and CDR2 SNEGSKA (reference sequence). V was pared by 0 bases and J by 9 bases, with 21 bases between. The CDR3 extends over 16 amino acids.

A few counts support this clonotype. J is TRBJ2-5 and V is TRBV11-2; D possibly matches TRBD1 or TRBD2 (5 bases each). This CDR3 is built from 16 residues. Trimming left V 5 bases short and J 5 bases short, with 21 bases between. CDR1 is SGHAT and CDR2 is FQNNGV in the germline V gene. The CDR3 sequence: CASSPQTWGSKETQYF. The CDR3 bases are TGTGCCAGCAGCCCCCAAACATGGGGGTCCAAGGAGACCCAGTACTTC.

Remarks on this clonotype: This may be a read error: a much more frequent sequence differs by one nucleotide. This chain connects TRBV10-3 to TRBJ1-1, with D tentatively TRBD1 (6 bases). Trimming took off 4 bases at V and 3 bases at J, with 9 bases between the two ends. This CDR3 spans 13 amino acids. CDR1 ENHRY and CDR2 SYGVKD come from the germline V gene. CDR3: CAISGAGDTEAFF. In nucleotides, the CDR3 is TGTGCCATCAGTGGGGCAGGGGACACTGAAGCTTTCTTT.

This clonotype was observed a handful of times. The chain has TRBV6-5 and TRBJ1-2; 7 bases are a match to TRBD1. Germline V gene lookup returns CDR1 MNHEY and CDR2 SVGAGI. V gave up 5 bases and J gave up 7 bases; unmatched junction bases: 4. The CDR3 sequence is 12 residues long. This CDR3 is CASSRQGIGYTF. The CDR3 nucleotides read TGTGCCAGCAGTCGACAGGGTATTGGCTACACCTTC.

This chain links TRBV20-1 with TRBJ2-7; weak D call: TRBD1 (5 bases). The germline V gene encodes CDR1 DFQATT and CDR2 SNEGSKA (reference sequence). V lost 4 bases and J 5 bases, leaving 6 bases between the germline ends. This CDR3 has 10 residues. The DNA for the CDR3 is TGCAGTGCTACGACAGACGAGCAGTACTTC. It codes for CSATTDEQYF.

This clonotype came up once. In nucleotides, the CDR3 is TGTGCCAGCAGCTTAGAAACGGCGTATAATTCACCCCTCCACTTT. This gives the protein CASSLETAYNSPLHF. The rearrangement joins TRBV7-6 to TRBJ1-6; D is ambiguous. The V end lost 1 base, the J end lost 4 bases, and 8 bases lay between the germline ends. The length of the CDR3 is 15 residues. Germline CDR1 reads SGHVS; CDR2 reads FNYEAQ.

In regard to this clonotype: Its ends do not fully match the called genes, so a read error is possible. V gene TRBV7-2 combines with J gene TRBJ1-1; D unresolved. This CDR3 spans 15 amino acids. The germline V gene encodes CDR1 SGHTA and CDR2 FQGNSA. Here the CDR3 reads CASSLVGLRNTEVFF. DNA of the CDR3: TGTGCCAGTAGCTTAGTTGGCCTCAGGAACACTGAAGTTTTCTTT.

This rearrangement joins TRBV5-1 to TRBJ2-1, with TRBD1 matching over 12 bases. This CDR3 region has 14 residues. J gave up 5 bases and V 6 bases, and 3 bases lay outside the gene matches. Germline values: CDR1 SGHRS, CDR2 YFSETQ. The CDR3 nucleotides are TGCGCCAGCACCGGGACAGGGGGCCACAATGAGCAGTTCTTC. It translates to CASTGTGGHNEQFF. Based on the CDR3 plus reference TRBV5-1 and TRBJ2-1, the full variable domain is KAGVTQTPRYLIKTRGQQVTLSCSPISGHRSVSWYQQTPGQGLQFLFEYFSETQRNKGNFPGRFSGRQFSNSRSEMNVSTLELGDSALYLCASTGTGGHNEQFFGPGTRLTVL.

The chain's CDR3 is CASSPTLTSGANVLTF. The CDR3 DNA follows: TGTGCCAGCAGCCCGACTCTTACTTCTGGGGCCAACGTCCTGACTTTC. This chain joins TRBV3-1 and TRBJ2-6, with D uncertain. In germline, CDR1 is LGHDT, CDR2 YNNKEL (reference sequence). Between the trimmed V and J ends, which lost 4 bases and 1 base, there was a span of 11 bases. The CDR3 spans 16 residues.

The chain links TRBV10-3 to TRBJ2-3; the match to TRBD2 covers 12 bases. V trimming: 4 bases; J trimming: 4 bases; junction bases outside the gene matches: 12. The CDR3 covers 18 residues. The germline V gene has CDR1 ENHRY and CDR2 SYGVKD. The CDR3 DNA is TGTGCCATCAGTGGGAAAAAGACTAGCGGGAGCCCCGCAGATACGCAGTATTTT. Its protein is CAISGKKTSGSPADTQYF.

The gene calls are TRBV12-3 or TRBV12-4 and TRBJ1-2; 11 nucleotides line up with TRBD1. This CDR3 contains 18 residues. V shed 2 bases and J 4 bases; nucleotides not matched to a gene: 12. The CDR3 is CASSLIQIWTGGSYGYTF. The CDR3 region has the DNA TGTGCCAGCAGTTTAATTCAAATATGGACAGGGGGCAGCTATGGCTACACCTTC.

A few counts support this clonotype. The chain combines TRBV7-9 with TRBJ1-1; weak D call: TRBD1 (5 bases). V was shortened by 5 bases and J by 1 base, with 17 bases between the two germline ends. CDR1 and CDR2 (germline): SEHNR, FQNEAQ (reference sequence). The CDR3 is 16 residues long. CDR3 loop: CASSPWGWGSNTEAFF. DNA for the CDR3: TGTGCCAGCAGCCCTTGGGGATGGGGGTCGAACACTGAAGCTTTCTTT.

This chain uses TRBV7-9 with TRBJ2-4; 8 bases line up with TRBD2. Germline CDR1 reads SEHNR; CDR2 reads FQNEAQ (reference sequence). J was trimmed by 10 bases and V by 5 bases; bases with no gene match: 16. The CDR3 spans 16 residues. CDR3 amino acids: CASSPLWLAGSGIQYF. Written as DNA, the CDR3 is TGTGCCAGCAGCCCCCTTTGGCTAGCGGGTTCTGGGATTCAGTACTTC.

The genes are TRBV6-5 and TRBJ1-1, with a tentative D call TRBD1 (5 bases). The CDR3 totals 12 residues. Germline loops: CDR1 MNHEY, CDR2 SVGAGI. V dropped 5 bases and J dropped 11 bases, with 15 bases sitting between them. The DNA of the CDR3 is TGTGCCAGCAGTAACCCCCGGGGGGGGGCTTTCTTT. Translated: CASSNPRGGAFF.

CDR3 coding DNA: TGTGCCAGCGGCGCTACAGGGGGGAATTCACCCCTCCACTTT. This translates into CASGATGGNSPLHF. The chain is built from TRBV2 and TRBJ1-6; 8 nucleotides align to TRBD1. Germline trimming cut 8 bases from V and 7 bases from J; bases unmatched to any gene: 7. There are 14 residues in the CDR3. The germline CDR1 and CDR2 sequences are SNHLY and FYNNEI.

This clonotype has a count of ten or more. The rearrangement uses TRBV11-2 and TRBJ1-2; possible D gene TRBD1, 5 bases. The ends were cut back, 0 bases at V and 8 bases at J, with 7 bases in the middle. Germline values: CDR1 SGHAT, CDR2 FQNNGV. The CDR3 is 12 amino acids. This chain's CDR3 is CASSLDTGGYTF. DNA for the CDR3: TGTGCCAGCAGCTTAGATACAGGCGGCTACACCTTC.

This clonotype was observed a few times. The V gene is TRBV5-1, the J gene TRBJ1-1; no clear D. The CDR3 is 14 residues long. Looked up from germline, CDR1 is SGHRS and CDR2 is YFSETQ. V dropped 0 bases and J dropped 7 bases, with 13 bases sitting between them. DNA of the CDR3: TGCGCCAGCAGCTTGGATGCCGGAGGTAATGAAGCTTTCTTT. It encodes CASSLDAGGNEAFF. Supplemented by reference TRBV5-1 and TRBJ1-1, the full variable domain reads KAGVTQTPRYLIKTRGQQVTLSCSPISGHRSVSWYQQTPGQGLQFLFEYFSETQRNKGNFPGRFSGRQFSNSRSEMNVSTLELGDSALYLCASSLDAGGNEAFFGQGTRLTVV.

The chain is built from TRBV4-1 and TRBJ2-7; 14 bases are shared with TRBD2. The CDR3 has 22 residues. V shed 1 base and J 5 bases; nucleotides not matched to a gene: 22. CDR1 and CDR2 from the germline V gene are MGHRA and YSYEKL. The CDR3 DNA reads TGCGCCAGCAGCCAAGCACCCCCGGGACTAGCGGGAGTAATCCCTTTTGGGCACGAGCAGTACTTC. Protein: CASSQAPPGLAGVIPFGHEQYF.

This chain uses TRBV12-3 or TRBV12-4 with TRBJ1-1; D is possibly TRBD1 (6 bases). The CDR3 is 14 amino acids. Trimming took off 6 bases at V and 5 bases at J, with 16 bases between the two ends. For the CDR3, the DNA is TGTGCCAGCAGCAATACAGGGCGGGAAACTGAAGCTTTCTTT. Its translation: CASSNTGRETEAFF.

This clonotype occurred many times. Germline and junction disagree at one end, which may indicate a read error. The rearrangement links TRBV5-1 to TRBJ2-2; the D gene is possibly TRBD1 (6 bases). CDR3 length: 14 residues. The germline V gene has CDR1 SGHRS and CDR2 YFSETQ. DNA of the CDR3: TGTGCCAGCAGCGTGGGACAGAACACCGGGGAGCTGTTTTTT. Translating it yields CASSVGQNTGELFF.

The CDR3 here is CASSQDLTNLGSQPQHF. In DNA, the CDR3 is TGCGCCAGCAGCCAAGATCTTACCAACCTTGGAAGTCAGCCCCAGCATTTT. The V gene is TRBV4-3, the J gene TRBJ1-5, with D unresolved. There are 17 residues in the CDR3. Trimming shortened V by 0 bases and J by 6 bases, and 18 bases separated the two germline ends. Germline CDR1 LGHNA, CDR2 YSLEER.

This clonotype turned up a few times. CDR3 residues: CASSTGQGKNTEAFF. In nucleotides, the CDR3 is TGTGCCAGCAGCACCGGACAGGGGAAGAACACTGAAGCTTTCTTT. The chain combines TRBV7-9 with TRBJ1-1; 9 bases line up with TRBD1. CDR1 is SEHNR, CDR2 FQNEAQ, per germline (reference sequence). This CDR3 region has 15 residues. V lost 5 bases and J lost 1; bases outside the gene matches: 5.

The chain employs TRBV20-1 and TRBJ2-2; 10 positions agree with TRBD1. Germline V gene sequence: CDR1 DFQATT, CDR2 SNEGSKA (reference sequence). The V gene end was trimmed by 0 bases and the J gene end by 3 bases; junction bases not matched to a gene: 4. The length of the CDR3 is 16 residues. The CDR3 loop reads CSARDQGTGDTGELFF. CDR3 DNA: TGCAGTGCTAGAGATCAGGGGACAGGGGACACCGGGGAGCTGTTTTTT.

This sequence joins TRBV3-1 and TRBJ2-7; D remains unclear. The CDR3 runs 16 residues. CDR1 and CDR2 from the germline V gene are LGHDT and YNNKEL (reference sequence). V was shortened by 4 bases and J by 1 base, with 17 bases between the two germline ends. CDR3 sequence reads: CASSPFPKGRSYEQYF. The CDR3 coding sequence is TGTGCCAGCAGCCCGTTCCCAAAGGGCCGGTCCTACGAGCAGTACTTC.

This clonotype was seen a few times. The chain carries TRBV29-1 and TRBJ2-1; 9 bases map to TRBD2. CDR1 and CDR2 (germline): SQVTM, ANQGSEA. J was trimmed by 7 bases and V by 8 bases; bases with no gene match: 24. The CDR3 runs 18 residues. The CDR3 DNA reads as TGCAGCCCACCTGGGCTAGCGGGACGTCGGCTGCCTTGGAATGAGCAGTTCTTC. Its translation is CSPPGLAGRRLPWNEQFF.

This chain links TRBV7-2 with TRBJ2-1; D gene ambiguous. V was clipped by 2 bases and J by 0 bases, with 8 bases between them. Germline V CDR1 and CDR2: SGHTA, FQGNSA. The CDR3 sequence is 15 residues long. The CDR3 DNA reads as TGTGCCAGCAGCTTAAGTACGAGCTCCTACAATGAGCAGTTCTTC. This gives the protein CASSLSTSSYNEQFF.